This T cell receptor (beta chain) was sequenced during a study of T cell clonality in common variable immunodeficiency. Study-level findings and limits: CVID patient heterogeneity limited repertoire-clinical complication correlations. Shared TCRbeta clones were fewer between CVID subjects than controls.

This clone was detected many times. Its antigen is unidentified. The read ends 3 residues before the CDR3 terminus; that terminus is restored from the germline J gene. Between the trimmed V and J ends, which lost 8 bases and 5 bases, there was a span of 21 bases. Germline lookup yields CDR1 MDHEN and CDR2 SYDVKM. There are 15 residues in the CDR3. Equal genomic DNA amounts from CVID and control samples were sequenced. Libraries were prepared by immunoSEQ multiplex PCR; TCRdb keeps only in-frame clonotypes and omits some of them. In total the sample includes approximately 30,000 clones, none of them seen once.

This sequence joins TRBV28 and TRBJ1-1; maybe TRBD1 (6 bases). The receptor comes from a person aged 18 to 70 in good health. Sequenced: peripheral blood mononuclear cells. CDR3 sequence reads: CASRLMETGGTEAFF. The sequenced CDR3 bases are TGTGCCAGCCGCCTGATGGAGACAGGAGGAACTGAA. Variable domain in full (rest from reference TRBV28 and TRBJ1-1): DVKVTQSSRYLVKRTGEKVFLECVQDMDHENMFWYRQDPGLGLRLIYFSYDVKMKEKGDIPEGYSVSREKKERFSLILESASTNQTSMYLCASRLMETGGTEAFFGQGTRLTVV.